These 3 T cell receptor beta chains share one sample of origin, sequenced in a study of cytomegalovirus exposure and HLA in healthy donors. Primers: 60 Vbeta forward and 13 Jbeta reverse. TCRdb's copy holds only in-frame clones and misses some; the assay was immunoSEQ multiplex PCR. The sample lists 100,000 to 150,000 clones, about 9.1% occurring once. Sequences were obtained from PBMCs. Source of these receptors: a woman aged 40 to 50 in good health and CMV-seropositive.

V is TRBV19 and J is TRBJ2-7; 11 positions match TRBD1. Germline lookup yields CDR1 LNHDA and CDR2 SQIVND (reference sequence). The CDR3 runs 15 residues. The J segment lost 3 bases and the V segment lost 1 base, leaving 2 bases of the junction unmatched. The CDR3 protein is CASSIAGTGGYEQYF. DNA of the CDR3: TGTGCCAGTAGTATAGCCGGGACAGGGGGCTACGAGCAGTACTTC. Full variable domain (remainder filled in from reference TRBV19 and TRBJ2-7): DGGITQSPKYLFRKEGQNVTLSCEQNLNHDAMYWYRQDPGQGLRLIYYSQIVNDFQKGDIAEGYSVSREKKESFPLTVTSAQKNPTAFYLCASSIAGTGGYEQYFGPGTRLTVT.

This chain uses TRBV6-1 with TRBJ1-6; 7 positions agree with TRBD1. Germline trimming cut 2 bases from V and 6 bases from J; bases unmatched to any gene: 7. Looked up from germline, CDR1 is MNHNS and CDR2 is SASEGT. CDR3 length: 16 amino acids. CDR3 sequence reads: CASSELQGQPNSPLHF. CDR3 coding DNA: TGTGCCAGCAGTGAATTGCAGGGACAGCCTAATTCACCCCTCCACTTT.

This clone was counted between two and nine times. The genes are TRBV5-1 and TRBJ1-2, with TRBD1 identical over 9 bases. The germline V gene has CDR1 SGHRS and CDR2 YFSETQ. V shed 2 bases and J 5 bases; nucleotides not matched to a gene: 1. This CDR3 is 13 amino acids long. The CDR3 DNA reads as TGCGCCAGCAGCTTCGGACAGGGGTATGGCTACACCTTC. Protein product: CASSFGQGYGYTF.